This T cell receptor (beta chain) was found in a study listed by TCRdb under 2016. This clonotype was observed a few times. Its antigen is still unknown. Per-base qualities were not stored, and no clone one base away is much larger. Per the germline V gene, SGHRS is the CDR1 and YFSETQ is the CDR2. From V the trimming removes 6 bases and from J it removes 0 bases, while the gene matches leave 10 bases of the junction unaccounted for. Counted from cysteine to phenylalanine, this CDR3 has 18 amino acids. Only the CDR3 region is kept as DNA, spanning 54 bases read in frame from base 1. Library prep was done by RT-PCR. Sequencing relied on an Illumina MiSeq. TCRdb cleaned the public reads at Q25 with fastp, built clones with MiXCR and kept in-frame beta chains. Duplicate CDR3 protein sequences are folded into a single record with the most common DNA and genes. The sample data list hundreds of thousands of distinct CDR3 sequences, and 11% to 15% of these were observed just once. 3% to 4.5% of the sample is in the top ten clones.

Sequenced input: memory CD4+ T cells from blood. This TCR came from a female donor in good health, serving as a healthy control. Recombination connected TRBV5-1 to TRBJ2-6, with TRBD1 identical over 9 junction bases. The CDR3 corresponds to CASNRMGQGSSGANVLTF. The base sequence is TGCGCCAGCAACCGTATGGGACAGGGAAGCTCTGGGGCCAACGTCCTGACTTTC.